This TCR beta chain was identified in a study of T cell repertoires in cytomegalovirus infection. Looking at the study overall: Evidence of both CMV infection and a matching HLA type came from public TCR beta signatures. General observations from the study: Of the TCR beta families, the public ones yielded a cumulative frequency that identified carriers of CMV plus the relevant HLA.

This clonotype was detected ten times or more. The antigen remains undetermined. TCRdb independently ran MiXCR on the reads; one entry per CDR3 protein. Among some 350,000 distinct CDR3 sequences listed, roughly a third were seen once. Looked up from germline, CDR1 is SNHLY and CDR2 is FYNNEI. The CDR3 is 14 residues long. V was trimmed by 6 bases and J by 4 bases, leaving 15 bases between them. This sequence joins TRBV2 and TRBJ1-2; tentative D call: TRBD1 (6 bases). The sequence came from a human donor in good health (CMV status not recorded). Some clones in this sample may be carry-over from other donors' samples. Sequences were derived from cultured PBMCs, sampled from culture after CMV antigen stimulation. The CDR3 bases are TGTGCCAGCAGGGGGATGGGGGCGAGCTATGGCTACACCTTC. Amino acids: CASRGMGASYGYTF.